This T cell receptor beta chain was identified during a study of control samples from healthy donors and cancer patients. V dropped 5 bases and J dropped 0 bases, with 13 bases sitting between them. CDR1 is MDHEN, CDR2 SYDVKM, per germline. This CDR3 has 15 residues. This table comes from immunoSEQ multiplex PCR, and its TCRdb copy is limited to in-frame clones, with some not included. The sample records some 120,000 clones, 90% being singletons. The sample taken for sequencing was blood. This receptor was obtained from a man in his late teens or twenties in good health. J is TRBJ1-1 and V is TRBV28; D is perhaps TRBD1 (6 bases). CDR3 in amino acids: CASSPLGTMNTEAFF. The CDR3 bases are TGTGCCAGCAGTCCCTTGGGGACAATGAACACTGAAGCTTTCTTT.